The source of this T cell receptor beta chain is a study of shared clonotypes between healthy human individuals. Study-wide results and caveats: Sampling included only blood; tissue repertoires likely differ.

Researchers sequenced unsorted PBMC DNA using ten immunoSEQ deep assay plates. In the authors' workflow: ImmunoSEQ gave junction-only sequences without quality scores, so filtering differed. Produced via immunoSEQ multiplex PCR; TCRdb's table is partial and in-frame only. V, J and clone size were drawn from that table, and D and trimming were deduced from the DNA. Of 500,000 to 650,000 clones listed, roughly 79% are singletons. Comments on this clone: Antigen specificity is unknown.

The donors, healthy adults who were HIV-negative, had experienced no recent acute infections or vaccinations. The V segment lost 5 bases and the J segment 5 bases; nucleotides outside the gene matches: 5. The germline CDR1 and CDR2 sequences are MNHNS and SASEGT. This CDR3 has 14 amino acids. Sequenced: PBMCs. This chain connects TRBV6-1 to TRBJ1-5, with 8 bases lining up with TRBD1. The origin of this receptor is a woman aged 40 to 49 in good health. Some clones in this sample may be carry-over from other donors' samples. The CDR3, as DNA: TGTGCCAGCAGTCCGGGACAGGACCATCAGCCCCAGCATTTT. As protein: CASSPGQDHQPQHF.